This TCR beta chain comes out of a study of cytomegalovirus exposure and HLA in healthy donors. Study results and limitations: Reported findings show TCR beta sequences accurately forecast HLA-A and HLA-B alleles in most subjects. Among TCR beta chains, those listed as cytomegalovirus-associated numbered fewer than 200.

The CDR3 runs to 15 residues. CDR1 is KGHSH, CDR2 LQKENI, per germline. V lost 6 bases to trimming and J lost 0 bases; unmatched junction nucleotides: 7. To note about this clone: No antigen is known for it.

Donors were nominally healthy when sampled, though unrecorded immune exposures were likely. The PCR made use of 60 Vbeta and 13 Jbeta primers. Produced via immunoSEQ multiplex PCR; TCRdb's table is partial and in-frame only. The data show fewer than 200,000 clones, with approximately 88% seen just once and 1% held by the top ten. The source of this sequence is a man aged 25 to 40 in good health and CMV-seronegative. The V gene is TRBV18, the J gene TRBJ2-5; 7 nucleotides agree with TRBD1. Material: PBMCs. The chain's CDR3 is CASSSIQGNQETQYF. DNA for the CDR3: TGTGCCAGCTCCTCAATACAGGGGAACCAAGAGACCCAGTACTTC.